This TCR beta chain appears in the sequencing data of a study of T cells in Graves' hyperthyroidism and ophthalmopathy (dated by TCRdb to about 2019). At the level of the whole study: Peripheral blood was collected at initial diagnosis, before any treatment. To identify TCR V-J signatures that set the groups apart, the researchers used a discovery cohort of more than 95 patients, made up of 40 to 45 with Graves' ophthalmopathy and 57 with stable Graves' hyperthyroidism. Once sampling was done, hyperthyroidism patients were given methimazole at a starting dose of 30 mg daily, whereas ophthalmopathy patients were given high-dose intravenous methylprednisolone. An independent validation cohort of some 18 hyperthyroidism patients and about 15 patients who later progressed to ophthalmopathy tested prospective prediction of ophthalmopathy. In several Graves' hyperthyroidism patients, the study also compared T-cell repertoires from thyroid tissue with T-cell repertoires from blood. TCR Vbeta CDR3 sequencing of 130 to 150 peripheral blood samples (43 ophthalmopathy, 75 to 80 hyperthyroidism and roughly 17 progressor patients) is reported in the paper. The approximately 100 discovery patients were divided at random into training and test sets in a 7:3 ratio.

Study-wide findings and limitations: Most expanded thyroid clonotypes (frequency above 0.001) were also found in blood, which suggests that blood repertoires may mirror thyroid immune responses. During validation, the model predicted progression to ophthalmopathy a median of approximately 6.5 months ahead of onset, with almost 71% sensitivity and 72% to 80% specificity. A model built on a 13 V-J signature distinguished ophthalmopathy from stable hyperthyroidism, reaching around 90% sensitivity and 81.08% specificity in cross-validation and 80%/75% in testing. Sample size was not statistically predetermined, and blinding of investigators to group allocation was not performed.

V is trimmed back by 4 bases and J by 7 bases, and the junction contains 11 bases that no gene match accounts for. For CDR1 and CDR2, the germline V gene lists MNHEY and SVGEGT. The CDR3 runs 16 amino acids, cysteine and phenylalanine included. Only the CDR3 region is kept as DNA, spanning 48 bases read in frame from base 1. TCR beta CDR3 regions were amplified from RNA transcripts. The first round of RT-PCR for the TCR CDR3 was performed with the HTBI primer set and the Qiagen OneStep RT-PCR kit. The libraries were constructed in a second round of multiplex PCR and then size-selected and purified. Libraries were sequenced paired-end with 100 bp reads on an Illumina HiSeq2000. The published analysis was carried out like this. SOAPnuke was used to process the raw data, with reads discarded if the reads contained adapters or uncalled bases, had a mean Phred below 15, or lacked an exact constant-primer or identifier match. High-quality paired reads were merged with COPE v1.2.5, and unique nucleotide sequences were defined as clonotypes. MiTCR v1.1 was used to align clonotypes to the IMGT TRBV, TRBD and TRBJ reference segments. The analysis included only V-J combinations with a frequency above 0.0001, which together covered around 99% of the repertoires. A TCS score was defined as the ratio between F50 (clonal expansion) and ExV (chaos), using BLOSUM62-based TCRdist between CDR3 peptides within each V-J. Welch's t-statistics and random forest reduced 500 to 650 V-J features to fewer than 15, which were used in a naive Bayes classifier (R e1071). TCRdb reworked the public reads: Q25 trimming with fastp, MiXCR clone assembly, productive beta chains retained. Rows are combined by CDR3 protein, so each entry shows the most common genes and DNA. For this entry, the V and J calls and clone size follow TCRdb and not the study's own pipeline. Within this sample are approximately 690,000 distinct CDR3 sequences, with roughly 14% of them counted one time only. The biggest ten clones account for 9.5% to 15% of the sample.

Ophthalmopathy patients had moderately to severely active disease, Clinical Activity Score of at least 3, NOSPECS grade of at least 4, and duration under 3 months. The study excluded patients with uncontrolled infections, other autoimmune diseases, pregnancy or lactation. Diagnoses were based on clinical symptoms, serum thyroxine and TRAb, thyroid ultrasound and orbital computed tomography. PBMCs were separated from roughly 10 ml of fresh peripheral blood using Ficoll-Paque density gradient centrifugation. Trizol reagent was used to extract total RNA, and RNA quality was then checked on an Agilent 2100 Bioanalyzer. This clonotype occurred many times. Its antigen specificity is not known. Base qualities were left out, and no much larger clone turns up one base away.

Recombination linked TRBV6-2 or TRBV6-3 to TRBJ2-1; 9 nucleotides in the junction match TRBD2. The clonotype originates from a woman between 45 and 65 years old with Graves' ophthalmopathy. The specimen was blood. The CDR3 protein is CASSSISAGGLNEQFF. In nucleotide form, the sequence is TGTGCCAGCAGTTCCATTTCAGCGGGAGGATTGAATGAGCAGTTCTTC.